This T cell receptor (beta chain) was found in a study of PD-1 blockade in classical Hodgkin lymphoma (dated by TCRdb to the early 2020s). About the investigation overall: Nivolumab dosing was 3 mg/kg intravenously every 2 weeks, continuing until either disease progression or unacceptable toxicity. The study used TCR beta sequencing and CyTOF to define a peripheral blood immune signature of response to PD-1 blockade in classical Hodgkin lymphoma.

In light of the paper, this sample's time point label describes: cycle 1 day 1 (C1D1), immediately before nivolumab initiation. All trial patients had relapsed after autologous stem cell transplantation, with cohorts A, B and C differing in prior brentuximab vedotin exposure. The trial cohort included 50 or so patients with relapsed/refractory classical Hodgkin lymphoma, and each patient had a best overall response of complete response, partial response or progressive disease. Trial patients were treated with single-agent nivolumab in the multi-cohort phase II CheckMate 205 trial. An independent review committee assessed best overall response using the 2007 International Working Group response criteria. Trial PBMCs were collected just before the start of nivolumab (C1D1) and during therapy at cycle 2 day 1 and cycle 4 day 1. Peripheral blood was collected in 8 mL Vacutainer Cell Preparation Tubes, from which PBMCs were isolated by centrifugation and then cryopreserved.

Details on this clone: Its antigen is still unknown. Nothing much larger sits one base from this clone, and base qualities are not available.

According to the germline V gene, CDR1 reads MNHEY and CDR2 reads SVGAGI. Between the V and J ends, shortened by 5 bases and 0 bases respectively, the junction contains 10 bases. From cysteine to phenylalanine, the CDR3 is 14 amino acids long. Only the CDR3 region is kept as DNA, spanning 42 bases read in frame from base 1. Genomic DNA was isolated using the Qiagen DNeasy kit from unsorted PBMCs as well as from negatively selected CD4+ and CD8+ fractions. TCR beta CDR3 regions were amplified by immunoSEQ multiplex PCR using primers annealing to V and J segments. A synthetic immune receptor repertoire was used to minimize amplification bias, and any residual bias was removed computationally once sequencing was done. Processing in the source paper ran as follows. Custom Python scripts were used to quantify repertoire diversity as the Shannon entropy index. The unsorted, CD4+ and CD8+ repertoires were each analyzed separately, with the exception of combined analyses, where CD4+ and CD8+ sequences were merged in silico. A clone was considered expanded if an increase in frequency of at least 2-fold after treatment relative to C1D1 was found, and a pseudocount of 0.5 was applied to clones undetected at baseline. Clones with 0 or 1 copy at C1D1 were classified as singleton clones, and clones with 2 or more copies were classified as non-singleton clones. Clones expanded in unsorted samples were annotated as CD4+, CD8+ or unknown by matching protein sequences in sorted samples from the same patient. Wilcoxon tests were applied to paired samples to test diversity changes from C1D1 to C4D1. As stored in TCRdb, this immuneACCESS dataset retains in-frame rearrangements with V and J assigned. A fraction of the clones does not appear; measured against another copy, unresolved V genes explain less than half of the discrepancy, and the remainder lacks a known reason. D and trimming were read from the DNA, whereas the V and J calls and clone size are those reported in that table. For this sample the table gives about 13,000 clones, of which just under 80% were detected only once. Approximately 25% of the sample is held by the ten biggest clonotypes.

What the study reported, not specific to this receptor: By C4D1, a significant rise was seen in CD4+ TCR diversity but not in CD8+ TCR diversity (p=0.0027 vs p=0.16), and the rise was most apparent among complete responders (p=0.02). Diversity was lower in patients who began nivolumab less than 1 year after ASCT, so these patients were left out of later analyses to avoid confounding by immune reconstitution. Baseline TCR diversity was reported to be lower in newly diagnosed patients than in healthy donors, and even lower in relapsed/refractory patients. Only a single clinical trial cohort was studied, and what caused the repertoire differences, possibly disease activity or prior therapy, remained undefined. Baseline diversity similar to that of newly diagnosed patients was observed in trial patients achieving complete response, whereas significantly lower diversity was observed in partial responders and progressors.

This clonotype was obtained from a human donor with classical Hodgkin lymphoma. Recombination connected TRBV6-5 to TRBJ1-2; no D segment can be confidently identified. Sequencing used peripheral blood mononuclear cells (PBMCs), obtained at baseline. At the DNA level, the sequence is TGTGCCAGCAGTGCGGGTTCAGCTAACTATGGCTACACCTTC. Protein translation: CASSAGSANYGYTF.